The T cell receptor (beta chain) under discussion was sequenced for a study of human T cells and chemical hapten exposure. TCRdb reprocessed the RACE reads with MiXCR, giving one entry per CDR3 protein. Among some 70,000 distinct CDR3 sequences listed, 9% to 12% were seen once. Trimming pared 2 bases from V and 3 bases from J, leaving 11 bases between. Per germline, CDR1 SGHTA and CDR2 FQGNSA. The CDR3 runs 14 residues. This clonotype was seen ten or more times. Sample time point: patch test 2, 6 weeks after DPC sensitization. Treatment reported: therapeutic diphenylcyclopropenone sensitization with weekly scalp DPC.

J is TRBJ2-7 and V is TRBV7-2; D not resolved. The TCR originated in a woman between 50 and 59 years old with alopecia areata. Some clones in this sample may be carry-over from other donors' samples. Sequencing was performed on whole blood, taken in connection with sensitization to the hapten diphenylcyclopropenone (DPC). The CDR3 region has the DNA TGTGCCAGCAGCTTACAGGCCACTGACTACGAGCAGTACTTC. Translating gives CASSLQATDYEQYF.